The clone carrying this TCR beta chain was picked up a small number of times. Its antigen is as yet unknown. With 1 base removed from V and 2 bases from J, the gap between germline ends came to 14 bases. Germline lookup yields CDR1 SGHTA and CDR2 FQGNSA. The CDR3 covers 16 residues. The data originate from a study of vaccination and CD4 T cells after COVID-19. Stated treatment: roughly ten-day PBMC culture with coronavirus spike peptide pools or control peptides (ViraFEST assay). ViraFEST used peptide pools to expand antigen-specific T cells, then sequenced TCRs. The Oncomine TCR Beta short-read assay sequenced DNA from cultured CD4+ T cells. MiXCR, run by TCRdb on the PCR reads, gives a single entry per CDR3 protein. The repertoire holds about 11,000 distinct CDR3 sequences, with 45% as singletons.

The sequenced sample was cultured CD4+ T cells from blood, obtained after SARS-CoV-2 vaccination. The TCR sequence derives from a human donor with COVID-19. This chain uses TRBV7-2 with TRBJ1-1; D is perhaps TRBD1 (6 bases). For the CDR3, the DNA is TGTGCCAGCAGCTTAGGCGGGACACCGATTAACACTGAAGCTTTCTTT. Amino acids: CASSLGGTPINTEAFF. Full variable domain (outside the CDR3, taken from reference TRBV7-2 and TRBJ1-1): GAGVSQSPSNKVTEKGKDVELRCDPISGHTALYWYRQSLGQGLEFLIYFQGNSAPDKSGLPSDRFSAERTGGSVSTLTIQRTQQEDSAVYLCASSLGGTPINTEAFFGQGTRLTVV.